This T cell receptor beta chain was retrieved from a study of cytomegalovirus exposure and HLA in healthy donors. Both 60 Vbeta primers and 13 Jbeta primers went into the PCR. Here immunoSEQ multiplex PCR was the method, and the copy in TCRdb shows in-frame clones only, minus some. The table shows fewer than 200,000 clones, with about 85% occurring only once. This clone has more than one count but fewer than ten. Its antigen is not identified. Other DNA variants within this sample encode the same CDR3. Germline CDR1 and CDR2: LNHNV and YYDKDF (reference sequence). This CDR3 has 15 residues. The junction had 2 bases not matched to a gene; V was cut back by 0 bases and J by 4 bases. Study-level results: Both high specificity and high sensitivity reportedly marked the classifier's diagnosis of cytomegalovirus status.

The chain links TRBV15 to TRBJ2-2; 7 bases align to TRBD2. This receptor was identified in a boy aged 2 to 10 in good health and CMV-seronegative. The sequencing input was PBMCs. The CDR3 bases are TGTGCCACCAGCAGAGATCGGGGGGTCACCGGGGAGCTGTTTTTT. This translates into CATSRDRGVTGELFF.